A selection of T cell receptor beta chains follows, all from one sample in a study of T-cell memory formation after mild COVID-19. TCRdb reprocessed the 5' RACE reads via MiXCR and lists one record per CDR3 protein. The top ten hold approximately 39% of the sample, which has approximately 100,000 distinct CDR3 sequences, around 10% seen once. The specimen was PBMCs or a T cell subset sorted from them (not recorded which). These receptors originate from a man between 18 and 29 years old who had mild COVID-19 (a few samples of this study predate the infection). Cell type and time point are not known. Each CDR3 is given with its conserved first and last residue. Each record gives: CDR3 protein, V gene, J gene.

cdr3_aa: CASSRGAYNEQFF; v_call: TRBV27; j_call: TRBJ2-1
cdr3_aa: CASSRPGRVYEQYF; v_call: TRBV25-1; j_call: TRBJ2-7
cdr3_aa: CASSEGTSGGDEQFF; v_call: TRBV7-9; j_call: TRBJ2-1
cdr3_aa: CASSSRNYEQYF; v_call: TRBV6-5; j_call: TRBJ2-7
cdr3_aa: CASSPPGGSSYNEQFF; v_call: TRBV7-9; j_call: TRBJ2-1
cdr3_aa: CSARGTIYGYTF; v_call: TRBV20-1; j_call: TRBJ1-2
cdr3_aa: CASSPGGNTEAFF; v_call: TRBV9; j_call: TRBJ1-1
cdr3_aa: CASSLGQLGYEQYF; v_call: TRBV12-3/TRBV12-4; j_call: TRBJ2-7
cdr3_aa: CASNQASRQETQYF; v_call: TRBV5-1; j_call: TRBJ2-5
cdr3_aa: CASSYSRASGGRSTGELFF; v_call: TRBV6-6; j_call: TRBJ2-2
cdr3_aa: CASIPSEADTQYF; v_call: TRBV7-9; j_call: TRBJ2-3
cdr3_aa: CASSLGDGYSF; v_call: TRBV7-9; j_call: TRBJ2-7
cdr3_aa: CASSFSVGTEQYF; v_call: TRBV7-9; j_call: TRBJ2-7
cdr3_aa: CASSPMGGTTDTQYF; v_call: TRBV7-9; j_call: TRBJ2-3
cdr3_aa: CASSFPSGVGKNIQYF; v_call: TRBV7-9; j_call: TRBJ2-4
cdr3_aa: CASSFFIFETQYF; v_call: TRBV5-5; j_call: TRBJ2-5
cdr3_aa: CASSPGTSASYEQYF; v_call: TRBV4-3; j_call: TRBJ2-7
cdr3_aa: CASSSSVRPDGYGYTF; v_call: TRBV7-2; j_call: TRBJ1-2
cdr3_aa: CASSLGSSGQETQYF; v_call: TRBV5-1; j_call: TRBJ2-5
cdr3_aa: CASSDRQPGPQHF; v_call: TRBV7-9; j_call: TRBJ1-5
cdr3_aa: CASSVGVDTQYF; v_call: TRBV9; j_call: TRBJ2-3
cdr3_aa: CSVAGGELAKNIQYF; v_call: TRBV29-1; j_call: TRBJ2-4
cdr3_aa: CASSQALQGADGYTF; v_call: TRBV4-1; j_call: TRBJ1-2
cdr3_aa: CASKNYGYTF; v_call: TRBV19; j_call: TRBJ1-2
cdr3_aa: CASSYSGPNPYNEQFF; v_call: TRBV6-5; j_call: TRBJ2-1
cdr3_aa: CASSPDAGDQETQYF; v_call: TRBV3-1; j_call: TRBJ2-5
cdr3_aa: CASSPGQGGNEQFF; v_call: TRBV6-6; j_call: TRBJ2-1
cdr3_aa: CASSHEKNYNEQFF; v_call: TRBV3-1; j_call: TRBJ2-1
cdr3_aa: CASSSPEETQYF; v_call: TRBV4-1; j_call: TRBJ2-5
cdr3_aa: CASTLMWGGEQYF; v_call: TRBV6-5; j_call: TRBJ2-7
cdr3_aa: CASSSLAGTITDTQYF; v_call: TRBV7-2; j_call: TRBJ2-3
cdr3_aa: CASSQDWAPTGELFF; v_call: TRBV14; j_call: TRBJ2-2
cdr3_aa: CASSLTSGVVYEQFF; v_call: TRBV27; j_call: TRBJ2-1
cdr3_aa: CASSFAGELFF; v_call: TRBV12-3/TRBV12-4; j_call: TRBJ2-2
cdr3_aa: CASSDLAGGYEQYF; v_call: TRBV2; j_call: TRBJ2-7
cdr3_aa: CASSPLYIGGETQYF; v_call: TRBV5-1; j_call: TRBJ2-5
cdr3_aa: CASSQVHTPGDTQYF; v_call: TRBV3-1; j_call: TRBJ2-3
cdr3_aa: CASSPNRGYTGELFF; v_call: TRBV7-6; j_call: TRBJ2-2
cdr3_aa: CASSFGATAYEQYF; v_call: TRBV27; j_call: TRBJ2-7
cdr3_aa: CASSSGTSPRDTQYF; v_call: TRBV7-3; j_call: TRBJ2-3
cdr3_aa: CASSLVSTAGEQYF; v_call: TRBV11-2; j_call: TRBJ2-7
cdr3_aa: CASSLGARTIYGHTF; v_call: TRBV7-2; j_call: TRBJ1-2
cdr3_aa: CASRGTVHNYGYTF; v_call: TRBV6-1; j_call: TRBJ1-2
cdr3_aa: CASSRARAGQPQHF; v_call: TRBV12-3/TRBV12-4; j_call: TRBJ1-5
cdr3_aa: CASSLEAPYTEAFF; v_call: TRBV5-1; j_call: TRBJ1-1
cdr3_aa: CASSQDGQGSGEQFF; v_call: TRBV4-1; j_call: TRBJ2-1
cdr3_aa: CASSRGLADNYEQYF; v_call: TRBV4-2; j_call: TRBJ2-7
cdr3_aa: CASSQDREVTEAFF; v_call: TRBV4-1; j_call: TRBJ1-1
cdr3_aa: CASSLEGWGDTQYF; v_call: TRBV7-6; j_call: TRBJ2-3
cdr3_aa: CASSPLGAGIADTQYF; v_call: TRBV7-2; j_call: TRBJ2-3
cdr3_aa: CASSSPLGGMSWTQYF; v_call: TRBV7-8; j_call: TRBJ2-5
cdr3_aa: CASTSEGGPIDEQFF; v_call: TRBV12-3/TRBV12-4; j_call: TRBJ2-1
cdr3_aa: CASSGRTGGNEKLFF; v_call: TRBV6-6; j_call: TRBJ1-4
cdr3_aa: CASSVSWGSTDTQYF; v_call: TRBV9; j_call: TRBJ2-3